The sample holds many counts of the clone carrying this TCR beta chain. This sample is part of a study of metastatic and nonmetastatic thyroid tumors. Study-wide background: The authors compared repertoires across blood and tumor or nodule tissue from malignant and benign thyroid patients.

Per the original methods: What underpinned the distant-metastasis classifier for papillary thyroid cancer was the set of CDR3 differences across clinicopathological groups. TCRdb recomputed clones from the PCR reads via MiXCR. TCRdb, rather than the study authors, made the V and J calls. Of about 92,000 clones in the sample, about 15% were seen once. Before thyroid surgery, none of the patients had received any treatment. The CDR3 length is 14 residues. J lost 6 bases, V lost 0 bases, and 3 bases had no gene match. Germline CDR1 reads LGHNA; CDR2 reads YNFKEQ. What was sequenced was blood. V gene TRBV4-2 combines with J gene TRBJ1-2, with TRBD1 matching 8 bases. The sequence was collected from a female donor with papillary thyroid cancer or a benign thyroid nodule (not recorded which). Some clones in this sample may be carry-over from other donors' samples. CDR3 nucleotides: TGTGCCAGCAGCCAAGATTCGGACAGGGATGGCTACACCTTC. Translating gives CASSQDSDRDGYTF.